The rows below give T cell receptor beta chains drawn from one sample of a study of CD8 T cells in ankylosing spondylitis. Each CDR3 protein gets one entry after TCRdb re-called the 5' RACE reads with MiXCR. The sample gives around 390,000 distinct CDR3 sequences, approximately 20% of which show up once; around 17% is in the top ten. Source material: blood, either unsorted or a sorted T cell fraction (not recorded which). The receptors shown here come from a male donor with ankylosing spondylitis. Both conserved end residues are part of each CDR3. Fields, in order: D gene, J gene, clone size, V gene, CDR3 DNA, CDR3 protein. The D gene is left open where the match is weak. Not every row has a clone size; where given, it reads once, few, many or a size class.

>TRBD1|TRBJ2-7|NA|TRBV12-3/TRBV12-4
TGTGCCAGCAGCCGGGACAGGGTGGGTAAGAGCTTC
CASSRDRVGKSF
>TRBD2|TRBJ2-2|NA|TRBV5-1
TGCGCCAGCAGCTTGGATCTAGCGGACACCGGGGAGCTGTTTTTT
CASSLDLADTGELFF
>TRBD1|TRBJ2-6|NA|TRBV10-3
TGTGCCATCGGACAGGGATCCTCTGGGGCCAACGTCCTGACTTTC
CAIGQGSSGANVLTF
>NA|TRBJ2-5|NA|TRBV7-2
TGTGCCAGCAGCTTATCGGGGAGCCTAGAAGAGACCCAGTACTTC
CASSLSGSLEETQYF
>TRBD2|TRBJ2-1|few|TRBV28
TGTGCCAGCAGTTGGGCTAGCGGGAGGGCCACTGAGCAGTTCTTC
CASSWASGRATEQFF
>TRBD2|TRBJ2-1|few|TRBV20-1
TGCAGTGCTAGCTCGGGACTAGCGGCCCACTCCTACAATGAGCAGTTCTTC
CSASSGLAAHSYNEQFF
>NA|TRBJ2-3|few|TRBV7-8
TGTGCCAGCAGCTTAGCGGGACACCCCACAGATACGCAGTATTTT
CASSLAGHPTDTQYF
>TRBD2|TRBJ2-1|few|TRBV28
TGTGCCAGCAGTTTAAGATTTACTACTAGCGGCCCTGAGCAGTTCTTC
CASSLRFTTSGPEQFF
>TRBD2|TRBJ2-1|few|TRBV20-1
TGCAGTGCTAGAGATTCTAGCGGGCCATACAATGAGCAGTTCTTC
CSARDSSGPYNEQFF
>NA|TRBJ2-5|few|TRBV20-1
TGCAGTGCTCCACGGGGCTTACAGGGTGGGGAGACCCAGTACTTC
CSAPRGLQGGETQYF
>NA|TRBJ1-5|few|TRBV5-1
TGCGCCAGCAGCTTGCGGGGCCTTAGCAATCAGCCCCAGCATTTT
CASSLRGLSNQPQHF
>NA|TRBJ2-2|few|TRBV6-2/TRBV6-3
TGTGCCAGCAGTTACTCACTGATCGCGAACACCGGGGAGCTGTTTTTT
CASSYSLIANTGELFF
>TRBD1|TRBJ2-5|few|TRBV7-3
TGTGCCAGCAGCTCCCAGGGACAGCCTAGGGAGACCCAGTACTTC
CASSSQGQPRETQYF
>NA|TRBJ1-3|NA|TRBV15
TGTGCCACCAGCAGAGATCGGCCAGTTGTTGACACCATATATTTT
CATSRDRPVVDTIYF
>NA|TRBJ2-5|NA|TRBV5-1
TGCGCCAGCAGCTTGGGGGTAGCGGACCTTGAGACCCAGTACTTC
CASSLGVADLETQYF
>NA|TRBJ1-1|NA|TRBV3-1
TGTGCCAGCAGCCAAGTCTCCGGTGCCTCGCCGGCTTTCTTT
CASSQVSGASPAFF
>NA|TRBJ2-7|NA|TRBV7-2
TGTGCCAGCAGCTTAGATGGGAACACTGGTGAGCAGTACTTC
CASSLDGNTGEQYF
>TRBD1|TRBJ2-3|NA|TRBV6-1
TGTGCCAGCAGTGACAGACAGGGCGGGACAGATACGCAGTATTTT
CASSDRQGGTDTQYF
>NA|TRBJ2-3|NA|TRBV10-3
TGTGCCATCAGTGAGTCTGGGGGAGCGACAGATACGCAGTATTTT
CAISESGGATDTQYF
>TRBD1|TRBJ2-7|few|TRBV5-1
TGCGCCAGCAGCTTGAGACAGGGGGCAGACGAGCAGTACTTC
CASSLRQGADEQYF
>TRBD2|TRBJ2-7|NA|TRBV7-2
TGTGCCAGCAGCTTATTGGCGCTAGCGGGGATCTACGAGCAGTACTTC
CASSLLALAGIYEQYF
>NA|TRBJ1-3|few|TRBV20-1
TGCAGCGCTCCACGTAGGGGATGCGGAAACACCATATATTTT
CSAPRRGCGNTIYF
>TRBD1|TRBJ1-6|NA|TRBV30
TGTGCCTGGAGTGCGGGACAGCCAAATTCACCCCTCCACTTT
CAWSAGQPNSPLHF
>NA|TRBJ1-2|NA|TRBV28
TGTGCCAGCAGTCCAGGAACATATGGCTACACCTTC
CASSPGTYGYTF
>NA|TRBJ1-6|NA|TRBV12-3/TRBV12-4
TGTGCCAGCAGTTATGGGGGGGATTCACCCCTCCACTTT
CASSYGGDSPLHF
>TRBD1|TRBJ2-5|NA|TRBV5-1
TGCGCCAGCCATCCGGGACAGGCCAACGGAGAGACCCAGTACTTC
CASHPGQANGETQYF
>TRBD1|TRBJ1-4|NA|TRBV28
TGTGCCAGCAGTCTGGGGACAGGGGCTAGGTTTCTAAAACTGTTTTTT
CASSLGTGARFLKLFF
>NA|TRBJ2-6|many|TRBV20-1
TGCAGTGCTAGCGCGTCTGGGGCCAACGTCCTGACTTTC
CSASASGANVLTF
>NA|TRBJ2-7|few|TRBV10-3
TGTGCCACAGTCCGGGACGGAAGCTCCTACGAGCAGTACTTC
CATVRDGSSYEQYF
>NA|TRBJ2-2|few|TRBV12-3/TRBV12-4
TGTGCCAGCAGTACCCCCGGCAAGTATAACACCGGGGAGCTGTTTTTT
CASSTPGKYNTGELFF
>NA|TRBJ1-2|NA|TRBV20-1
TGCAGTGCTAGAAGGCGACAGCCCAGCTATGGCTACACCTTC
CSARRRQPSYGYTF
>NA|TRBJ1-1|few|TRBV29-1
TGCAGCGTTGAGAATCCTGGGAGGTACACTGAAGCTTTCTTT
CSVENPGRYTEAFF
>TRBD1|TRBJ1-6|few|TRBV14
TGTGCCAGCAGCCAGAGGACAGGGGCGATGAATTCACCCCTCCACTTT
CASSQRTGAMNSPLHF
>TRBD2|TRBJ2-7|NA|TRBV3-1
TGTGCCAGCAGCCAAGCCAGGGGGACTAGCGGGGCACACTCCTACGAGCAGTACTTC
CASSQARGTSGAHSYEQYF
>NA|TRBJ2-7|NA|TRBV7-2
TGTGCCAGCAGCTTGGCCTCGGCCGTCGACGCCTACGAGCAGTACTTC
CASSLASAVDAYEQYF
>NA|TRBJ2-7|many|TRBV20-1
TGCAGTGCTAGCGATGCCGCCAGGCCCTTTACCTACGAGCAGTACTTC
CSASDAARPFTYEQYF
>TRBD1|TRBJ1-5|NA|TRBV2
TGTGCCAGCAGTGCCACCCGGACAGGGATTCTAGGCAATCAGCCCCAGCATTTT
CASSATRTGILGNQPQHF
>TRBD2|TRBJ2-5|few|TRBV6-5
TGTGCCAGCAGTTTCGGACTAGCAGGAGGGGGCCAAGAGACCCAGTACTTC
CASSFGLAGGGQETQYF
>TRBD1|TRBJ1-5|few|TRBV6-2/TRBV6-3
TGTGCCAGCACCGATGCCCTGCAGGGGGGGAATCAGCCCCAGCATTTT
CASTDALQGGNQPQHF
>NA|TRBJ2-7|few|TRBV29-1
TGCAGTGGGACCCGGGGGCGGTACGAGCAGTACTTC
CSGTRGRYEQYF
>NA|TRBJ2-1|NA|TRBV20-1
TGCAGTGCTAGTGAAGCGGGCTCCTACAATGAGCAGTTCTTC
CSASEAGSYNEQFF
>NA|TRBJ2-5|few|TRBV4-3
TGCGCCAGCAGCCGTCGGGCGGAGGAGACCCAGTACTTC
CASSRRAEETQYF
>NA|TRBJ1-1|few|TRBV6-5
TGTGCCAGCAGTTACTGGGGGAACACTGAAGCTTTCTTT
CASSYWGNTEAFF
>TRBD1|TRBJ1-5|few|TRBV4-1
TGCGCCAGCAGCCAGGGTCGACAGGGGAATCAGCCCCAGCATTTT
CASSQGRQGNQPQHF
>TRBD2|TRBJ2-7|few|TRBV20-1
TGCAGTGCTAGAATTAGCGGGAGAAGCGACGAGCAGTACTTC
CSARISGRSDEQYF
>TRBD2|TRBJ2-3|NA|TRBV4-2
TGTGCCAGCAGTTGGGCTAGCGGGGAAATAGATACGCAGTATTTT
CASSWASGEIDTQYF
>TRBD2|TRBJ2-1|NA|TRBV6-1
TGTGCCAGCAGCATCGTTGGTAGCGGGAGGAACAATGAGCAGTTCTTC
CASSIVGSGRNNEQFF
>NA|TRBJ1-6|few|TRBV29-1
TGCAGCGCCTCCGAGGGAGGGGGAAATAATTCACCCCTCCACTTT
CSASEGGGNNSPLHF
>NA|TRBJ1-2|NA|TRBV20-1
TGCAGTGCTCCCCCAGGAATGGGATATCTTGGCTACACCTTC
CSAPPGMGYLGYTF
>TRBD1|TRBJ1-1|NA|TRBV3-1
TGTGCCAGCAGCCAAGTCAGGACAGGCCTCGCTCGGAACACTGAAGCTTTCTTT
CASSQVRTGLARNTEAFF
>TRBD1|TRBJ2-7|NA|TRBV4-1
TGCGCCAGCAGTACAAGAACAGGGGGCTACGAGCAGTACTTC
CASSTRTGGYEQYF
>NA|TRBJ2-3|NA|TRBV5-6
TGTGCCAGCAGCTCCGGGCTGAGATGGGACTCACAGCGCCACGATACGCAGTATTTT
CASSSGLRWDSQRHDTQYF
>TRBD2|TRBJ2-7|NA|TRBV15
TGTGCCACCAGCAGGGTTAGCGGGAGGGAGAACTACGAGCAGTACTTC
CATSRVSGRENYEQYF
>NA|TRBJ2-7|few|TRBV12-3/TRBV12-4
TGTGCCAGCAGCACCGGCAGGTCCTCCTACGAGCAGTACTTC
CASSTGRSSYEQYF